Each of the 22 T cell receptor beta chains below was sequenced from the same sample in a study of blood T cell repertoires in COVID-19. Some clones are missing from TCRdb's copy, which holds only in-frame ones; the method was immunoSEQ multiplex PCR. The sample records approximately 200,000 clones, roughly 87% being singletons. The material sequenced was peripheral blood. The receptors come from a man aged 40-49 years with active or convalescent COVID-19.

The CDR3 region has the DNA TGCGCCAGCAGCTTGGGAACAGGGGGCTGGGGGAATGAGCAGTTCTTC. This translates into CASSLGTGGWGNEQFF. The chain links TRBV5-1 to TRBJ2-1; 9 nucleotides line up with TRBD1. This CDR3 has 16 residues. Losses at the gene ends were 0 bases for V and 7 bases for J; bases not matched to a gene: 8. Germline assignment: CDR1 SGHRS and CDR2 YFSETQ.

This clone was counted once. The V call is TRBV12-3 or TRBV12-4, the J call TRBJ1-1; D is perhaps TRBD1 (6 bases). Between the trimmed V and J ends, which lost 10 bases and 5 bases, there was a span of 8 bases. CDR3 length equals 10 residues. The CDR3 DNA reads as TGTGCCATACAGGGTACTGAAGCTTTCTTT. It yields the protein CAIQGTEAFF.

This rearrangement joins TRBV19 to TRBJ1-4, with TRBD1 matching over 7 bases. The CDR3 is 16 residues long. Trimming took 4 bases from V and 4 from J; bases not matched to a gene: 9. Germline V CDR1 and CDR2: LNHDA, SQIVND (reference sequence). Written as DNA, the CDR3 is TGTGCCAGTAGTACCACCGGACAGGCGGTTAATGAAAAACTGTTTTTT. Translating it yields CASSTTGQAVNEKLFF.

This clone was seen only a few times. V and J are TRBV5-1 and TRBJ1-6, with 8 bases identical to TRBD1. V lost 0 bases and J lost 9; bases outside the gene matches: 8. Germline V gene sequence: CDR1 SGHRS, CDR2 YFSETQ. The CDR3 runs 16 residues. This CDR3 reads CASSLVSPTGASPLHF. In DNA form, the CDR3 reads TGCGCCAGCAGCTTGGTATCCCCGACAGGGGCTTCACCCCTCCACTTT.

The chain has TRBV27 and TRBJ2-1; 11 bases align to TRBD2. The trim removed 2 bases at V and 3 bases at J, leaving 6 bases unmatched. The CDR3 runs to 17 residues. CDR1 is MNHEY, CDR2 SMNVEV, per germline (reference sequence). The CDR3 loop reads CASSLPLAGGLYNEQFF. The CDR3 nucleotides are TGTGCCAGCAGTTTACCTCTAGCGGGGGGCCTCTACAATGAGCAGTTCTTC.

This chain connects TRBV7-8 to TRBJ1-1; D might be TRBD1 (6 bases). Per the germline V gene, CDR1 is SGHVS and CDR2 is FQNEAQ. The CDR3 totals 14 residues. Trimming pared 7 bases from V and 11 bases from J, leaving 23 bases between. The CDR3 bases are TGTGCCAGCACCCCGGAGGGGGGGGTCCTTGGCGCTTTCTTT. Translation gives CASTPEGGVLGAFF.

V gene TRBV7-3 combines with J gene TRBJ2-1, with 10 bases lining up with TRBD2. The CDR3 extends over 15 amino acids. V lost 2 bases to trimming and J lost 10 bases; unmatched junction nucleotides: 8. CDR1 and CDR2 from the germline V gene are SGHTA and FQGTGA. The CDR3 reads CASSLGLAGVGEQFF. The CDR3 nucleotides are TGTGCCAGCAGCTTAGGGCTAGCGGGAGTTGGAGAGCAGTTCTTC.

This chain connects TRBV7-8 to TRBJ1-5; D is ambiguous. Germline V CDR1 and CDR2: SGHVS, FQNEAQ. V was shortened by 3 bases and J by 0 bases, with 9 bases between the two germline ends. The CDR3 spans 15 residues. In DNA form, the CDR3 reads TGTGCCAGCAGCTTCGAGGGTTATAGCAATCAGCCCCAGCATTTT. Amino acids: CASSFEGYSNQPQHF.

The chain recombines TRBV3-1 (or the pseudogene TRBV3-2) with TRBJ2-5; 7 nucleotides line up with TRBD1. The CDR3 is 15 residues long. Trimming removed 4 bases from V and 1 base from J; junction bases left unmatched: 6. CDR1 and CDR2 from the germline V gene are LGHDT and YNNKEL (reference sequence). CDR3 sequence (DNA): TGTGCCAGCAGCCCCTACCGGACAGGCCAAGAGACCCAGTACTTC. It is translated as CASSPYRTGQETQYF.

The rearrangement joins TRBV6-5 to TRBJ2-5, with 9 nucleotides matching TRBD1. Looked up from germline, CDR1 is MNHEY and CDR2 is SVGAGI. V lost 0 bases and J lost 5; bases outside the gene matches: 1. The CDR3 is 14 residues long. The CDR3 DNA reads as TGTGCCAGCAGTTACTCCGGGACAGGGGAGACCCAGTACTTC. It is translated as CASSYSGTGETQYF.

The chain uses TRBV29-1 and TRBJ1-2; 8 nucleotides align to TRBD1. CDR1 is SQVTM and CDR2 is ANQGSEA in the germline V gene. The CDR3 extends over 13 amino acids. V was clipped by 5 bases and J by 6 bases; unmatched bases: 8. Written as DNA, the CDR3 is TGCAGCGTTCACAAGACAGGGGTAAATGGCTACACCTTC. Amino acid sequence: CSVHKTGVNGYTF.

This chain uses TRBV10-3 with TRBJ2-7; 8 bases align to TRBD2. Germline V lookup: CDR1 ENHRY, CDR2 SYGVKD. V shed 7 bases, J shed 5 bases, and the junction held 7 bases outside the gene matches. This CDR3 region has 13 residues. The CDR3 protein is CAITSGSPHEQYF. CDR3 nucleotides: TGTGCCATCACGAGCGGGAGTCCCCACGAGCAGTACTTC.

The chain employs TRBV9 and TRBJ1-3, with D uncertain. Trimming removed 7 bases from V and 0 bases from J, with 26 bases in between. Germline V gene sequence: CDR1 SGDLS, CDR2 YYNGEE. The CDR3 loop spans 19 amino acids. The CDR3 sequence: CASRLDGGHFRLSGNTIYF. CDR3 nucleotides: TGTGCCAGCCGATTAGACGGTGGGCACTTCCGTCTCTCTGGAAACACCATATATTTT.

This rearrangement joins TRBV5-1 to TRBJ2-2, with 10 bases identical to TRBD2. The CDR3 has 18 amino acids. Germline V CDR1 and CDR2: SGHRS, YFSETQ. The junction had 7 bases not matched to a gene; V was cut back by 0 bases and J by 2 bases. CDR3 DNA sequence: TGCGCCAGCAGCTTGGGATCTAGCGGGGGATTAAACACCGGGGAGCTGTTTTTT. Protein product: CASSLGSSGGLNTGELFF.

The V call is TRBV6-5, the J call TRBJ2-1; TRBD2 matches 8 bases. This CDR3 is 13 amino acids long. Trimming removed 11 bases from V and 4 bases from J; junction bases left unmatched: 7. Germline assignment: CDR1 MNHEY and CDR2 SVGAGI. The CDR3 DNA follows: TGTGCCGCCAGACTAGCGCTGTACAATGAGCAGTTCTTC. The encoded protein is CAARLALYNEQFF.

The rearrangement joins TRBV27 to TRBJ2-7, with 10 bases that match TRBD2. Germline V lookup: CDR1 MNHEY, CDR2 SMNVEV (reference sequence). The CDR3 runs to 16 residues. Trimming removed 6 bases from V and 0 bases from J; junction bases left unmatched: 8. The CDR3, as DNA: TGTGCCAGCAGAAGAACTAGCGGGACCCTCTCCTACGAGCAGTACTTC. This gives the protein CASRRTSGTLSYEQYF.

The rearrangement links TRBV19 to TRBJ2-2, with no clear D. Trimming left V 5 bases short and J 4 bases short, with 11 bases between. From germline, CDR1 is LNHDA and CDR2 SQIVND (reference sequence). The CDR3 consists of 14 residues. This CDR3 is CASSPSSGTGELFF. The CDR3 region has the DNA TGTGCCAGTAGTCCCAGTTCGGGCACCGGGGAGCTGTTTTTT.

The chain links TRBV28 to TRBJ1-4; TRBD1 aligns across 8 bases. The CDR3 has 17 residues. The germline V gene encodes CDR1 MDHEN and CDR2 SYDVKM. Trimming removed 5 bases from V and 2 bases from J; junction bases left unmatched: 10. The CDR3 loop is CASSPRQGSSTNEKLFF. The CDR3 nucleotides read TGTGCCAGCAGTCCTCGACAGGGGAGTTCGACTAATGAAAAACTGTTTTTT.

The V and J genes are TRBV19 and TRBJ1-5, with D maybe TRBD1 (5 bases). Per the germline V gene, CDR1 is LNHDA and CDR2 is SQIVND (reference sequence). The CDR3 sequence is 14 residues long. With 9 bases removed from V and 0 bases from J, the gap between germline ends came to 12 bases. The CDR3 DNA reads as TGTGCCAGCGCGGGGCAGATTAGCAATCAGCCCCAGCATTTT. Translated, it gives CASAGQISNQPQHF.

The CDR3 protein is CASSPPGTGERHYGYTF. The CDR3 nucleotides are TGTGCCAGCAGCCCCCCCGGGACAGGGGAGCGGCATTATGGCTACACCTTC. The rearrangement uses TRBV7-7 and TRBJ1-2, with TRBD1 matching over 10 bases. From germline, CDR1 is SSHAT and CDR2 FNYEAQ (reference sequence). There are 17 residues in the CDR3. The ends lost 5 bases at V and 5 bases at J; junction bases unmatched: 14.

The V gene is TRBV5-1, the J gene TRBJ1-4; D is perhaps TRBD1 (6 bases). The germline V gene encodes CDR1 SGHRS and CDR2 YFSETQ. The length of the CDR3 is 18 residues. The V end was cut by 0 bases, the J end by 8 bases, with 23 bases between. The CDR3 DNA reads TGCGCCAGCAGCTTGGCCCCGATGCAGAGCATTAGGGGGGAAAAACTGTTTTTT. Encoded protein: CASSLAPMQSIRGEKLFF. Together with reference TRBV5-1 and TRBJ1-4, the CDR3 gives the full variable domain: KAGVTQTPRYLIKTRGQQVTLSCSPISGHRSVSWYQQTPGQGLQFLFEYFSETQRNKGNFPGRFSGRQFSNSRSEMNVSTLELGDSALYLCASSLAPMQSIRGEKLFFGSGTQLSVL.

The CDR3, as DNA: TGTGCCAGCAGCCCCCCGACATCTTGGGAGCAGTACTTC. This sequence encodes CASSPPTSWEQYF. The V and J genes are TRBV14 and TRBJ2-7; the D is unclear. The germline V gene encodes CDR1 SGHDN and CDR2 FVKESK. This CDR3 has 13 residues. The ends were cut back, 4 bases at V and 7 bases at J, with 14 bases in the middle.